This TCR beta chain was identified in a study of response to subunit inactivated influenza vaccine. General study findings and limits: Only a handful of new T cells, the authors suggested, are recruited with each seasonal influenza vaccination.

CDR3 size: 14 residues. Trimming took 8 bases from V and 0 from J, leaving 14 bases between them. Germline V gene sequence: CDR1 LNHNV, CDR2 YYDKDF (reference sequence). A note on this clonotype: What it binds is unknown.

TCRdb reprocessed the RT-PCR reads via MiXCR and lists one record per CDR3 protein. The table includes approximately 500,000 distinct CDR3 sequences, approximately 12% detected once. The chain couples TRBV15 to TRBJ2-7; D may match TRBD1 or TRBD2 (7 bases each). The receptor was derived from a man aged 50-59 years who received an inactivated influenza vaccine. The source material was PBMCs from blood, sampled 40 to 50 days after vaccination. CDR3 coding DNA: TGTGCCACCGGGGGGGACAGAGGCTCCTACGAGCAGTACTTC. It translates to CATGGDRGSYEQYF. The full variable domain, rest sourced from reference TRBV15 and TRBJ2-7, is DAMVIQNPRYQVTQFGKPVTLSCSQTLNHNVMYWYQQKSSQAPKLLFHYYDKDFNNEADTPDNFQSRRPNTSFCFLDIRSPGLGDTAMYLCATGGDRGSYEQYFGPGTRLTVT.